The clone carrying this T cell receptor beta chain was observed a few times. Trimming cost V 0 bases and J 6 bases; bases outside gene matches: 9. The CDR3 extends over 17 amino acids. A TCRbeta library incorporating unique molecular identifiers was prepared. A single record per CDR3 protein comes from TCRdb applying MiXCR to the PCR reads. The sample lists about 350,000 distinct CDR3 sequences, roughly 16% occurring once. This sample was taken from a study of T-cell reconstitution after alpha-beta-depleted transplantation in children. This specimen was PBMCs, mostly from graft donor cells, taken 360 days after TCRalphabeta/CD19-depleted stem cell transplant. The sequence was collected from a male patient aged 2-9 years who had a stem cell transplant for acute lymphoblastic leukemia, so the T cells may come from the graft donor. The chain recombines TRBV12-3 or TRBV12-4 with TRBJ2-2, with 8 bases aligning to TRBD2. The CDR3 loop is CASSLAVGSGTSGELFF. The CDR3 DNA reads as TGTGCCAGCAGTTTAGCGGTGGGTAGCGGGACGTCCGGGGAGCTGTTTTTT.